This T cell receptor beta chain was obtained from a study of cytomegalovirus exposure and HLA in healthy donors. The donors gave bone marrow, and they were healthy. A note on this clone: Antigen specificity is unknown.

The study ran its PCR with 60 Vbeta and 13 Jbeta primers. Repertoires were generated with immunoSEQ multiplex PCR, while TCRdb's copy carries only in-frame clones and drops some. The data contain roughly 160,000 clones, 73% of them singletons. General study points: A later analysis linked 15,000 to 20,000 TCR beta sequences to HLA alleles at 0.05 false discovery rate. Data from an earlier analysis indicated that most TCR beta V segments were productive either about 87% or about 30% of the time. Later on, an analysis found that several of the most significant clusters appeared to be linked to common viral pathogens, which included parvovirus B19.

Germline values: CDR1 MNHEY, CDR2 SMNVEV (reference sequence). CDR3 length: 14 residues. The germline V and J ends were trimmed by 8 bases and 5 bases, with 16 bases remaining between them. The chain recombines TRBV27 with TRBJ1-5, with a weak D call TRBD1 (5 bases). This sequence was found in a woman in her late teens or twenties in good health and CMV-seropositive. The specimen sequenced was PBMCs. The CDR3 reads CASSWGGLDQPQHF. The CDR3 region has the DNA TGTGCCAGCTCCTGGGGCGGTTTGGATCAGCCCCAGCATTTT.